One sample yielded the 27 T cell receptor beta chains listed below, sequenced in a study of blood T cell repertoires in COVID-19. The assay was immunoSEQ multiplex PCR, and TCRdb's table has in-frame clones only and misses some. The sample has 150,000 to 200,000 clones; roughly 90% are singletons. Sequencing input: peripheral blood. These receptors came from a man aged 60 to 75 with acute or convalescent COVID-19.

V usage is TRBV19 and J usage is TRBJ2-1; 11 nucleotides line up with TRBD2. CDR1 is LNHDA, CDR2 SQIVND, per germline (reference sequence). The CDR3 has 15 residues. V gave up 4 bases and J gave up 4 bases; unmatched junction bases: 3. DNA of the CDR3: TGTGCCAGTAGTAAGACTAGCGGGAAGTACAATGAGCAGTTCTTC. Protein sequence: CASSKTSGKYNEQFF.

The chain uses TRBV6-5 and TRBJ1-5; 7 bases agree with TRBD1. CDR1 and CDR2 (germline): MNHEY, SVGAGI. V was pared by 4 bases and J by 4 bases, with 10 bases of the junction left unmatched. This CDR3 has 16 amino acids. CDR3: CASSLRQGDRNQPQHF. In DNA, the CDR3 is TGTGCCAGCAGTTTACGTCAGGGGGACCGTAATCAGCCCCAGCATTTT.

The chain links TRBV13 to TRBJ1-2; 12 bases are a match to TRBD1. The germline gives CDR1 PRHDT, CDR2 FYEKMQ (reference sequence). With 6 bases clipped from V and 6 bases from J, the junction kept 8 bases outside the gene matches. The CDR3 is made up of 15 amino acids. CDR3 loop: CASSRPGQGAHGYTF. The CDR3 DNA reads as TGTGCCAGCAGTCGCCCGGGACAGGGGGCCCATGGCTACACCTTC.

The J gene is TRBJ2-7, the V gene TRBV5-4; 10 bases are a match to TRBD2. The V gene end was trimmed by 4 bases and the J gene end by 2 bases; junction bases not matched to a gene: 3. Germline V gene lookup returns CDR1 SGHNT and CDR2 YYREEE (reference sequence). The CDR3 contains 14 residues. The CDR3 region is CASSPGLAAYEQYF. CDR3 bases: TGTGCCAGCAGCCCTGGACTAGCGGCCTACGAGCAGTACTTC.

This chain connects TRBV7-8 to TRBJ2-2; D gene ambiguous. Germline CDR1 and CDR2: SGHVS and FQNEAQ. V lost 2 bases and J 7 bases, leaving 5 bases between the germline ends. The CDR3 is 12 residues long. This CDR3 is CASSLINGELFF. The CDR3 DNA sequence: TGTGCCAGCAGCTTAATCAACGGGGAGCTGTTTTTT.

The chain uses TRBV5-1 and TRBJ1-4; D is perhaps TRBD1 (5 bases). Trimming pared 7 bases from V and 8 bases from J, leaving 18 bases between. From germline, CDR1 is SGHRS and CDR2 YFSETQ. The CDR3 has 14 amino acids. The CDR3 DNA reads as TGCGCCAGCTCATCGACAGCGACCCAGGAAAAACTGTTTTTT. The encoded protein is CASSSTATQEKLFF.

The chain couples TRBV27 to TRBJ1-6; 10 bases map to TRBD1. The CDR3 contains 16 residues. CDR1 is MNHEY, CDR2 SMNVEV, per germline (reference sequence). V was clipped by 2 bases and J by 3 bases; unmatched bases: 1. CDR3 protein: CASSLRTGGYNSPLHF. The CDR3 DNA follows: TGTGCCAGCAGTTTAAGGACAGGGGGCTATAATTCACCCCTCCACTTT.

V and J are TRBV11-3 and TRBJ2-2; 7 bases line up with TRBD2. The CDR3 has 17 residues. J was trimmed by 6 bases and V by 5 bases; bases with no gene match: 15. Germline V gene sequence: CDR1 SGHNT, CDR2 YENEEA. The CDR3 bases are TGTGCCAGCAGCCCTTTCCCGGGACTAACGGGCCCCGGGGAGCTGTTTTTT. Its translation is CASSPFPGLTGPGELFF.

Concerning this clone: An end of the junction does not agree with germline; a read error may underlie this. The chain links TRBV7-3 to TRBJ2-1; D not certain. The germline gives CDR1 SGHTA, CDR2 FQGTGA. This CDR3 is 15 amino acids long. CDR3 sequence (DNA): TGTGCCAGCAGCTTATCCAGTGGCTCCCACAATGAGCAGTTCTTC. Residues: CASSLSSGSHNEQFF.

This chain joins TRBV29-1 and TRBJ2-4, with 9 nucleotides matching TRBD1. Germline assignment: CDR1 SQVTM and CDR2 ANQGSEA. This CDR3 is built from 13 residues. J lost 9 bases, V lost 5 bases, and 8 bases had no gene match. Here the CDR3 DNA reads TGCAGCGTTTTACAGGGGGCCTTCGGCATTCAGTACTTC. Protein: CSVLQGAFGIQYF.

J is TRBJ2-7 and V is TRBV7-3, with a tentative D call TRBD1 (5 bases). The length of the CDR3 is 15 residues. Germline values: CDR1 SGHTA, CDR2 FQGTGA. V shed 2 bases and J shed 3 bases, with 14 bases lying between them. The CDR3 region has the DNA TGTGCCAGCAGCTTATTACCAGGGAAGATCTACGAGCAGTACTTC. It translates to CASSLLPGKIYEQYF.

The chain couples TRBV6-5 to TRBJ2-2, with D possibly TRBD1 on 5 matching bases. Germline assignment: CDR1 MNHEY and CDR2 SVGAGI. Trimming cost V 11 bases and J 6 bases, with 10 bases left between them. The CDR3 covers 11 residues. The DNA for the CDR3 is TGTGCCCTTTGGGGCTCCGGGGAGCTGTTTTTT. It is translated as CALWGSGELFF.

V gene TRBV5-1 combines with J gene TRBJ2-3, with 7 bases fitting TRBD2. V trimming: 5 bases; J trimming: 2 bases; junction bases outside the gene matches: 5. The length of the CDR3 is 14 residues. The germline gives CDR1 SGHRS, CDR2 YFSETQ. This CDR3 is CASRTGLSTDTQYF. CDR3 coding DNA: TGCGCCAGCAGAACGGGACTATCCACAGATACGCAGTATTTT.

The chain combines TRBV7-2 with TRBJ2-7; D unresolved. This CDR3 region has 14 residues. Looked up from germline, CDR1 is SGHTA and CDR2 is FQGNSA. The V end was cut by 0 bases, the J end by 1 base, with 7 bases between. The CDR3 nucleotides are TGTGCCAGCAGCTTAGCGGGCTATTCCTACGAGCAGTACTTC. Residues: CASSLAGYSYEQYF. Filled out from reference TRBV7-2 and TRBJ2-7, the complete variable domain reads GAGVSQSPSNKVTEKGKDVELRCDPISGHTALYWYRQSLGQGLEFLIYFQGNSAPDKSGLPSDRFSAERTGGSVSTLTIQRTQQEDSAVYLCASSLAGYSYEQYFGPGTRLTVT.

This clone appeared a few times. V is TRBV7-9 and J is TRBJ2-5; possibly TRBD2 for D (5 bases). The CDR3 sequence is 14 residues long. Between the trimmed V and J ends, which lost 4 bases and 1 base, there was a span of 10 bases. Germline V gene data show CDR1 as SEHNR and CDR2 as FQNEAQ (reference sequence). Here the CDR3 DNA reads TGTGCCAGCAGCTCCACGGGAACCCAAGAGACCCAGTACTTC. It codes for CASSSTGTQETQYF.

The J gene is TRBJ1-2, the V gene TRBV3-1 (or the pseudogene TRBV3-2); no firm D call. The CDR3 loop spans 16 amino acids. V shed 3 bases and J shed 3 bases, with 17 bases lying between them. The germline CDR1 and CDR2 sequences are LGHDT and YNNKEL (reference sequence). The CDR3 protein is CASSHWGGRSYYGYTF. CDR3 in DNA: TGTGCCAGCAGCCATTGGGGAGGGAGGAGCTACTATGGCTACACCTTC.

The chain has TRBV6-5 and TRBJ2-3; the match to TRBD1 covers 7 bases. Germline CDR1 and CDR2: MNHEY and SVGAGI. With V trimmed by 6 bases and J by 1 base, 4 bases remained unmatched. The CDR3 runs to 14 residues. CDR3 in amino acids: CASRTGWGTDTQYF. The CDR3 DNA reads TGTGCCAGCAGGACAGGGTGGGGCACAGATACGCAGTATTTT.

The CDR3 nucleotides are TGTGCCAGCAGCCACCGGGGACTAGCGGGCACAGATACGCAGTATTTT. Translated, it gives CASSHRGLAGTDTQYF. J is TRBJ2-3 and V is TRBV11-3; 11 bases align to TRBD2. The CDR3 contains 16 residues. From germline, CDR1 is SGHNT and CDR2 YENEEA. V trimming: 5 bases; J trimming: 1 base; junction bases outside the gene matches: 5.

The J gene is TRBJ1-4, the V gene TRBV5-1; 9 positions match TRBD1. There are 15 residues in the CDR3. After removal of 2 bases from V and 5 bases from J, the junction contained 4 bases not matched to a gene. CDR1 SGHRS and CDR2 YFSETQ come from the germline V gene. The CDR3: CASSFMGTGNEKLFF. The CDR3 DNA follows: TGCGCCAGCAGCTTTATGGGGACAGGGAATGAAAAACTGTTTTTT.

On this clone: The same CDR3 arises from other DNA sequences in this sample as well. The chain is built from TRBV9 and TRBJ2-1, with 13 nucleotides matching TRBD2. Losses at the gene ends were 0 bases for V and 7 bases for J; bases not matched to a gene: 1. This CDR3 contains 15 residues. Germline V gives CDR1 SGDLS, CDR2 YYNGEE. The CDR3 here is CASSVGTSGGNEQFF. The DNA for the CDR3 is TGTGCCAGCAGCGTAGGGACTAGCGGGGGAAATGAGCAGTTCTTC.

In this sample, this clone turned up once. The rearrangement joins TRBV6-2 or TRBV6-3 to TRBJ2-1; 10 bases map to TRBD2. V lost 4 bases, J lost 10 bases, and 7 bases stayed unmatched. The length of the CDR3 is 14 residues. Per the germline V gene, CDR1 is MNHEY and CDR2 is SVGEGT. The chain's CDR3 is CASSWLAGVREQFF. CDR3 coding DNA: TGTGCCAGCAGTTGGCTAGCGGGAGTAAGGGAGCAGTTCTTC.

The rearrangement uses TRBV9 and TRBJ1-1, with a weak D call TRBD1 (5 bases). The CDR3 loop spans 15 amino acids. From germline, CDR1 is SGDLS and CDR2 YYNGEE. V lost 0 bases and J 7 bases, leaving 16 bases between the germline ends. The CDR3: CASSVDHFGAVEAFF. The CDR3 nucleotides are TGTGCCAGCAGCGTAGATCATTTTGGGGCGGTTGAAGCTTTCTTT.

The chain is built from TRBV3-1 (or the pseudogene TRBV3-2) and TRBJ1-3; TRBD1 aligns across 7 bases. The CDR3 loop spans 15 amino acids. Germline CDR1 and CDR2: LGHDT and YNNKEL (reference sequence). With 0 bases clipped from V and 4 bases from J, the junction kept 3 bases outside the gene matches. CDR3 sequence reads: CASSQDQDRGNTIYF. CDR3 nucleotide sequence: TGTGCCAGCAGCCAAGATCAGGACAGGGGAAACACCATATATTTT.

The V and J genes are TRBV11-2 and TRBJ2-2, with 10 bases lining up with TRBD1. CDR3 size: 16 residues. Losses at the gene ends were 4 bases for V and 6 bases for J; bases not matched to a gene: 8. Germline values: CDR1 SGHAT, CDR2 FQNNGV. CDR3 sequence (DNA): TGTGCCAGCAGCTCCTTCCGGGACAGGGGCCCCGGGGAGCTGTTTTTT. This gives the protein CASSSFRDRGPGELFF.

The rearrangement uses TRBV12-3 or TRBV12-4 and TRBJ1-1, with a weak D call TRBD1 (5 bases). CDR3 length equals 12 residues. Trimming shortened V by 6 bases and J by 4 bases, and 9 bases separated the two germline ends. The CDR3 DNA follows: TGTGCCAGCAGACAGGAACCCACTGAAGCTTTCTTT. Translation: CASRQEPTEAFF.

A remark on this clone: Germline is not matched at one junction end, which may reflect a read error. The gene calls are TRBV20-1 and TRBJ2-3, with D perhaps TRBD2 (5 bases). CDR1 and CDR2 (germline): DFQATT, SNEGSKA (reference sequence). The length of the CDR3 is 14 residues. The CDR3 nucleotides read TGCAGTACTAGTCCCCAGCGGAGCACAGATACGCAGTATTTT. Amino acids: CSTSPQRSTDTQYF.

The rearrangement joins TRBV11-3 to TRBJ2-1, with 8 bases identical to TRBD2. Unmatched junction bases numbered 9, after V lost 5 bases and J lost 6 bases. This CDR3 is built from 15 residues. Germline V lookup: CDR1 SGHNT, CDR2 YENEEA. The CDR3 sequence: CASSAIAGTSNEQFF. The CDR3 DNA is TGTGCCAGCAGCGCGATAGCGGGAACGAGCAATGAGCAGTTCTTC.